This T cell receptor (beta chain) originates from a study of blood T cell repertoires in COVID-19. Across the whole study: From T cells, B-cell-depleted T cells, or PBMCs came the material, which was cDNA or gDNA.

Germline lookup yields CDR1 LGHNA and CDR2 YSLEER. The CDR3 has 16 residues. V was shortened by 4 bases and J by 0 bases, with 13 bases between the two germline ends. Participant reports of clinical history set cohort assignment. Study processing details: Nucleated cell counts were estimated from reference gene primer amplification. The table came from immunoSEQ multiplex PCR; TCRdb's copy has only in-frame clones and leaves some out. V, J and clone size reflect that table, while D and trimming were determined from the DNA. Of about 430,000 clones in the sample, about 88% are singletons; the top ten hold 1.4% to 1.5%.

The sequence was obtained from a woman between 18 and 29 years old who had been exposed to COVID-19. J is TRBJ1-5 and V is TRBV4-3; no reliable D call. The sample comprised PBMCs or T cells enriched from blood (not recorded which). CDR3 protein: CASSPTGGNSNQPQHF. The CDR3 region has the DNA TGCGCCAGCAGCCCGACGGGAGGGAATAGCAATCAGCCCCAGCATTTT.